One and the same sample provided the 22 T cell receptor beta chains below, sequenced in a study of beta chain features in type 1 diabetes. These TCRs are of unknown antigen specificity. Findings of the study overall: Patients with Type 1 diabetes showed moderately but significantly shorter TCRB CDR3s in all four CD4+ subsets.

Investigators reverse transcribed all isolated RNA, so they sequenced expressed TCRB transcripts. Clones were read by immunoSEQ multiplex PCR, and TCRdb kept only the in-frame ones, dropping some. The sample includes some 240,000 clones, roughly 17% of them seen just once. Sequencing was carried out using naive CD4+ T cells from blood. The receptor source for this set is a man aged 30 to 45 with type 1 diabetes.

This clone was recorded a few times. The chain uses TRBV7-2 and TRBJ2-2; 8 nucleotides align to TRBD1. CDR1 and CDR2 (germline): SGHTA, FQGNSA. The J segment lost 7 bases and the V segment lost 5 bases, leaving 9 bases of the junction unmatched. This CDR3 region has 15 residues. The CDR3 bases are TGTGCCAGCAGCCCCTGGACAGGGTATAGCGGGGAGCTGTTTTTT. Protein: CASSPWTGYSGELFF. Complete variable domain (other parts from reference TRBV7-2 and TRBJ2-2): GAGVSQSPSNKVTEKGKDVELRCDPISGHTALYWYRQSLGQGLEFLIYFQGNSAPDKSGLPSDRFSAERTGGSVSTLTIQRTQQEDSAVYLCASSPWTGYSGELFFGEGSRLTVL.

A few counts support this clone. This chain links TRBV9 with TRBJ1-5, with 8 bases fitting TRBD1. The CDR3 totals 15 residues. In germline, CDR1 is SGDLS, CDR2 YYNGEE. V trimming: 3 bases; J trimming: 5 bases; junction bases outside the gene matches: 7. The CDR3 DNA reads TGTGCCAGCAGCGAGACAGGGGCCCCGTATCAGCCCCAGCATTTT. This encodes CASSETGAPYQPQHF.

This CDR3 is CATSTGSATNEKLFF. The CDR3 nucleotides are TGTGCCACCAGCACCGGGAGTGCAACTAATGAAAAACTGTTTTTT. The rearrangement joins TRBV15 to TRBJ1-4; D call uncertain. The CDR3 totals 15 residues. Trimming took 4 bases from V and 0 from J, leaving 9 bases between them. Germline values: CDR1 LNHNV, CDR2 YYDKDF (reference sequence).

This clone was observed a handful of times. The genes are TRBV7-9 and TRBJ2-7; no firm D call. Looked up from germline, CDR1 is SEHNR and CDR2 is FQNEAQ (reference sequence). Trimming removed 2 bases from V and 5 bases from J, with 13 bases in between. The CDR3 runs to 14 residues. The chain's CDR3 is CASSLNAAVDEQYF. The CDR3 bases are TGTGCCAGCAGCTTAAATGCGGCTGTCGACGAGCAGTACTTC.

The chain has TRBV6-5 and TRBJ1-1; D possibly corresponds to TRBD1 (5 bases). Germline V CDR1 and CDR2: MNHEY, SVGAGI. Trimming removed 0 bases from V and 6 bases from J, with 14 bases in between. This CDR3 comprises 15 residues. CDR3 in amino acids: CASSYSSGPVSEAFF. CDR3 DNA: TGTGCCAGCAGTTACTCGTCAGGGCCCGTTTCTGAAGCTTTCTTT.

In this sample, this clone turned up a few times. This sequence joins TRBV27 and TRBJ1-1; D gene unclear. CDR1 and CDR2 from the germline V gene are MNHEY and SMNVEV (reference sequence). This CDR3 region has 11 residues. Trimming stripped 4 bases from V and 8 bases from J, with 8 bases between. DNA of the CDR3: TGTGCCAGCAGTTCTCACGGAGAAGCTTTCTTT. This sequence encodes CASSSHGEAFF.

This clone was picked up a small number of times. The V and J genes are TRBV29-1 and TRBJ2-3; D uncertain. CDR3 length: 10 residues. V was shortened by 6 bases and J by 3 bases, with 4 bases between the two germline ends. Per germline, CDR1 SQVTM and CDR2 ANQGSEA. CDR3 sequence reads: CSVRTDTQYF. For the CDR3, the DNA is TGCAGCGTCCGAACAGATACGCAGTATTTT.

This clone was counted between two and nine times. This CDR3 reads CAWSDRAGWHEQYF. DNA of the CDR3: TGTGCCTGGAGTGATCGGGCTGGGTGGCACGAGCAGTACTTC. The chain is built from TRBV30 and TRBJ2-7, with D unclear. This CDR3 has 14 residues. CDR1 is GTSNPN, CDR2 SVGIG, per germline (reference sequence). Trimming left V 1 base short and J 5 bases short, with 15 bases between.

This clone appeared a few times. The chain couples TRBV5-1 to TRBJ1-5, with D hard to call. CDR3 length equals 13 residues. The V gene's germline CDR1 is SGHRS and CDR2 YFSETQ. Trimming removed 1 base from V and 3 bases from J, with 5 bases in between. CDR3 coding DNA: TGCGCCAGCAGCTTGACGCCCAATCAGCCCCAGCATTTT. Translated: CASSLTPNQPQHF.

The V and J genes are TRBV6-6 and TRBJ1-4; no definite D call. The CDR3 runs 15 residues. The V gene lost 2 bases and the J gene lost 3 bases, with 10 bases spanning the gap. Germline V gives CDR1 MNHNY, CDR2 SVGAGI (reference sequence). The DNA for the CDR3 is TGTGCCAGCAGTTACCAAGGCAGATCTAATGAAAAACTGTTTTTT. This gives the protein CASSYQGRSNEKLFF.

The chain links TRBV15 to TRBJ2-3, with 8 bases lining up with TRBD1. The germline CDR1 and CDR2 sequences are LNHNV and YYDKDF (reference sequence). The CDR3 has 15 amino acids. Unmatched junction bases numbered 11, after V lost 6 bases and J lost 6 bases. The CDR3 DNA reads TGTGCCACCAGGACCGGGACAGGCGGTAGGGATACGCAGTATTTT. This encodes CATRTGTGGRDTQYF.

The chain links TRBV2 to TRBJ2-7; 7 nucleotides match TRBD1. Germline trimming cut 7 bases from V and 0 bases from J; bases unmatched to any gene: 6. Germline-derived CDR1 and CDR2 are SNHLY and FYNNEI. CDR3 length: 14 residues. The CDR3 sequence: CASIRTGTSYEQYF. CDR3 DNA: TGTGCCAGCATTCGGACAGGCACCTCCTACGAGCAGTACTTC. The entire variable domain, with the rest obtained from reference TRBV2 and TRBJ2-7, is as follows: EPEVTQTPSHQVTQMGQEVILRCVPISNHLYFYWYRQILGQKVEFLVSFYNNEISEKSEIFDDQFSVERPDGSNFTLKIRSTKLEDSAMYFCASIRTGTSYEQYFGPGTRLTVT.

The CDR3 loop is CASSLADKVTEAFF. CDR3 nucleotides: TGTGCCAGCAGTTTAGCGGACAAGGTGACTGAAGCTTTCTTT. The chain joins TRBV28 to TRBJ1-1; a weak D match, TRBD1 (5 bases). The germline V gene encodes CDR1 MDHEN and CDR2 SYDVKM. V was clipped by 2 bases and J by 5 bases, with 12 bases between them. CDR3 length: 14 residues. Combining the CDR3 with reference TRBV28 and TRBJ1-1 gives the whole variable domain DVKVTQSSRYLVKRTGEKVFLECVQDMDHENMFWYRQDPGLGLRLIYFSYDVKMKEKGDIPEGYSVSREKKERFSLILESASTNQTSMYLCASSLADKVTEAFFGQGTRLTVV.

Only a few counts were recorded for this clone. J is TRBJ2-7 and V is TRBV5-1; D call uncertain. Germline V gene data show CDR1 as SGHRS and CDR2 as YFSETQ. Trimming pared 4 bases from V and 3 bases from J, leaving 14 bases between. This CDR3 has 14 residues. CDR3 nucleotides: TGCGCCAGCAGCCAGACTGTTTCAATCTACGAGCAGTACTTC. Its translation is CASSQTVSIYEQYF.

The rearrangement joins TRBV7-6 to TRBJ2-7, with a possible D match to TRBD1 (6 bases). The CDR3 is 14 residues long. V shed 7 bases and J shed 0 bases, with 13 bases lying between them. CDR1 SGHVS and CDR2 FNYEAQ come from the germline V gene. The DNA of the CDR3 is TGTGCCAGCACCACAGGGAGTCCCTCCTACGAGCAGTACTTC. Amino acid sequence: CASTTGSPSYEQYF.

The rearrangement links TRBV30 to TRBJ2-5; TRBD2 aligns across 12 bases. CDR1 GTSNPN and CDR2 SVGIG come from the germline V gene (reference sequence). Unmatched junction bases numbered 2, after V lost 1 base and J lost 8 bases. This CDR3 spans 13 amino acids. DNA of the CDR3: TGTGCCTGGAGTGGACTAGCGGGAGACACCCAGTACTTC. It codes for CAWSGLAGDTQYF.

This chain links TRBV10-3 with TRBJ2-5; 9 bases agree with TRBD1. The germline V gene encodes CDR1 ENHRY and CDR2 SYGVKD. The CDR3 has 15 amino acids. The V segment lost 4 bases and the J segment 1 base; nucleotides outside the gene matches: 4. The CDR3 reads CAISGKQGAQETQYF. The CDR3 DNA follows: TGTGCCATCAGTGGTAAACAGGGGGCCCAAGAGACCCAGTACTTC.

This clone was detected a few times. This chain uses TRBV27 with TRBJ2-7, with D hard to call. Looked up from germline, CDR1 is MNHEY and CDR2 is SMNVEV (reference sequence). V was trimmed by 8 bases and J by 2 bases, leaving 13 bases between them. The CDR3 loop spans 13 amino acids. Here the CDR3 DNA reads TGTGCCAGCCTCCGCGACGGTACCTACGAGCAGTACTTC. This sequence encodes CASLRDGTYEQYF.

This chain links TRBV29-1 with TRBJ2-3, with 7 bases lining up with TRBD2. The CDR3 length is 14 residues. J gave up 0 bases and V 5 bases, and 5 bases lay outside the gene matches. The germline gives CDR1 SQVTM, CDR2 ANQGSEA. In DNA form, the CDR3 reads TGCAGCGTTTCTAGCGGAGTCAGCACAGATACGCAGTATTTT. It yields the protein CSVSSGVSTDTQYF.

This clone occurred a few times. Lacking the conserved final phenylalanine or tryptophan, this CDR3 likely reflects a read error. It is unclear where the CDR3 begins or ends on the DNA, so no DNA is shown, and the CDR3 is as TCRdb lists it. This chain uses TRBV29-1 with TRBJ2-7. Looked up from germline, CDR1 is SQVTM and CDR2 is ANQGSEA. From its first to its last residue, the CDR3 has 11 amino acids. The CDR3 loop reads CSVLRGEQYYL.

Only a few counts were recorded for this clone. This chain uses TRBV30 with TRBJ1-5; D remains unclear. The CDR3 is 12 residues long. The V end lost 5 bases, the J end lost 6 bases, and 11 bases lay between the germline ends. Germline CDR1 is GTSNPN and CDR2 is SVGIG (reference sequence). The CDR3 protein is CAWGKESQPQHF. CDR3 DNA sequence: TGTGCCTGGGGTAAGGAGAGTCAGCCCCAGCATTTT. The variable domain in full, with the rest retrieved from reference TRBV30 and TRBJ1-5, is SQTIHQWPATLVQPVGSPLSLECTVEGTSNPNLYWYRQAAGRGLQLLFYSVGIGQISSEVPQNLSASRPQDRQFILSSKKLLLSDSGFYLCAWGKESQPQHFGDGTRLSIL.

The CDR3: CASSVWRTSSYNEQFF. CDR3 DNA sequence: TGTGCCAGCAGTGTTTGGAGGACTAGCTCCTACAATGAGCAGTTCTTC. The chain is built from TRBV6-4 and TRBJ2-1; 7 positions agree with TRBD2. CDR1 MRHNA and CDR2 SNTAGT come from the germline V gene. This CDR3 is 16 amino acids long. With V trimmed by 4 bases and J by 0 bases, 6 bases remained unmatched.